Below, 28 T cell receptor beta chains from the same sample are listed, as sequenced in a study of blood T cell repertoires in COVID-19. Profiled with immunoSEQ multiplex PCR; TCRdb holds only in-frame clones, not every one. The sample includes 150,000 to 200,000 clones, 86% of them seen just once. What was sequenced was peripheral blood. These receptors originate from a man between 65 and 85 years old with active or convalescent COVID-19.

The chain recombines TRBV27 with TRBJ2-2; 9 nucleotides line up with TRBD2. This CDR3 region has 15 residues. V lost 8 bases to trimming and J lost 6 bases; unmatched junction nucleotides: 10. The germline V gene has CDR1 MNHEY and CDR2 SMNVEV (reference sequence). CDR3 nucleotide sequence: TGTGCCAGCCAACAACGGGCTAGCGGGGCCGGGGAGCTGTTTTTT. As protein: CASQQRASGAGELFF.

This rearrangement joins TRBV7-2 to TRBJ1-4; D ambiguous. Germline-derived CDR1 and CDR2 are SGHTA and FQGNSA. Trimming shortened V by 5 bases and J by 8 bases, and 18 bases separated the two germline ends. The CDR3 consists of 15 residues. CDR3 sequence: CASSPLPGVREKLFF. The CDR3 DNA is TGTGCCAGCAGCCCCTTACCCGGGGTGAGGGAAAAACTGTTTTTT.

This clone was counted once. The chain carries TRBV4-1 and TRBJ2-1; D may be TRBD2 (5 bases). The CDR3 is made up of 16 amino acids. The germline V and J ends were trimmed by 1 base and 5 bases, with 15 bases remaining between them. The germline V gene encodes CDR1 MGHRA and CDR2 YSYEKL. The CDR3, as DNA: TGCGCCAGCAGCCAAGGAAGTCTAGCACCCCACAATGAGCAGTTCTTC. It codes for CASSQGSLAPHNEQFF.

The V and J genes are TRBV11-2 and TRBJ2-7; D unclear. The CDR3 runs 16 residues. Looked up from germline, CDR1 is SGHAT and CDR2 is FQNNGV. Deletions cut 0 bases from V and 3 bases from J, with 15 bases between. The DNA of the CDR3 is TGTGCCAGCAGCTTAGATCAAGCCAGGTCAAACTACGAGCAGTACTTC. Encoded protein: CASSLDQARSNYEQYF.

The chain has TRBV27 and TRBJ2-3, with D maybe TRBD2 (6 bases). The V end was cut by 4 bases, the J end by 4 bases, with 18 bases between. The CDR3 length is 16 residues. Germline V gene sequence: CDR1 MNHEY, CDR2 SMNVEV (reference sequence). CDR3 in DNA: TGTGCCAGCAGTTGGGACTTCTCTGACGGAGCAGATACGCAGTATTTT. The encoded protein is CASSWDFSDGADTQYF.

The chain carries TRBV6-5 and TRBJ1-1; tentatively, D is TRBD1 (6 bases). The CDR3 length is 15 residues. The V gene's germline CDR1 is MNHEY and CDR2 SVGAGI. Deletions cut 6 bases from V and 3 bases from J, with 17 bases between. CDR3 loop: CASSPGRGVDTEAFF. CDR3 DNA: TGTGCCAGCAGCCCCGGGAGGGGGGTGGACACTGAAGCTTTCTTT.

The genes are TRBV27 and TRBJ2-1, with TRBD2 matching over 14 bases. The CDR3 spans 17 residues. CDR1 and CDR2 from the germline V gene are MNHEY and SMNVEV (reference sequence). V was pared by 5 bases and J by 4 bases, with 7 bases of the junction left unmatched. The CDR3 spells CASSPIGTSGGYNEQFF. CDR3 coding DNA: TGTGCCAGCAGTCCCATCGGGACTAGCGGGGGTTACAATGAGCAGTTCTTC.

This clone was seen a few times. V gene TRBV7-9 combines with J gene TRBJ1-4, with 9 bases lining up with TRBD1. Germline CDR1 SEHNR, CDR2 FQNEAQ (reference sequence). CDR3 length equals 15 residues. V lost 5 bases and J lost 7; bases outside the gene matches: 8. The CDR3, as DNA: TGTGCCAGCAGCGATAAACAGGGGGCGCGTGAAAAACTGTTTTTT. Translation gives CASSDKQGAREKLFF.

This chain connects TRBV6-5 to TRBJ1-1; D may be TRBD1 (5 bases). The germline V gene encodes CDR1 MNHEY and CDR2 SVGAGI. The CDR3 is 14 residues long. The ends were cut back, 7 bases at V and 1 base at J, with 13 bases in the middle. Written as DNA, the CDR3 is TGTGCCAGCACCCCCGGGGGTACGAACACTGAAGCTTTCTTT. Its protein is CASTPGGTNTEAFF.

V usage is TRBV20-1 and J usage is TRBJ1-2; tentatively, D is TRBD1 (5 bases). Looked up from germline, CDR1 is DFQATT and CDR2 is SNEGSKA (reference sequence). This CDR3 contains 12 residues. V gave up 3 bases and J gave up 7 bases, with 12 bases separating them. The CDR3 protein is CSASPGNIGYTF. The CDR3 DNA reads TGCAGTGCTAGTCCAGGGAATATTGGCTACACCTTC.

The DNA for the CDR3 is TGCGCCAGCAGCTCCCTAGCGGGAGTTGGCGAGCAGTACTTC. Protein: CASSSLAGVGEQYF. The J gene is TRBJ2-7, the V gene TRBV5-1; 10 nucleotides align to TRBD2. V shed 3 bases, J shed 6 bases, and the junction held 6 bases outside the gene matches. Per the germline V gene, CDR1 is SGHRS and CDR2 is YFSETQ. The length of the CDR3 is 14 residues.

V usage is TRBV7-9 and J usage is TRBJ1-2; D perhaps matches TRBD1 (6 bases). Germline CDR1 is SEHNR and CDR2 is FQNEAQ (reference sequence). The CDR3 length is 13 residues. Trimming removed 3 bases from V and 8 bases from J, with 13 bases in between. The CDR3 DNA follows: TGTGCCAGCAGCTTCGGGGACACTGAGGGCTACACCTTC. Translation gives CASSFGDTEGYTF.

The J gene is TRBJ1-1, the V gene TRBV5-1; possibly TRBD1 for D (5 bases). The CDR3 is 15 amino acids. The V and J ends lost 3 bases and 2 bases respectively, with 14 bases between them. Germline values: CDR1 SGHRS, CDR2 YFSETQ. The CDR3 DNA sequence: TGCGCCAGCAGCTCCAGAGGACAAAATAACACTGAAGCTTTCTTT. This sequence encodes CASSSRGQNNTEAFF.

The rearrangement joins TRBV28 to TRBJ2-7, with 9 bases fitting TRBD2. The V gene's germline CDR1 is MDHEN and CDR2 SYDVKM. The CDR3 has 14 amino acids. The trim removed 1 base at V and 9 bases at J, leaving 7 bases unmatched. The CDR3 sequence: CASSLSQGSGGQYF. In DNA, the CDR3 is TGTGCCAGCAGTTTATCACAGGGTAGCGGGGGGCAGTACTTC.

The V gene is TRBV18, the J gene TRBJ1-2, with TRBD1 as a possible D gene (6 bases). The germline V gene encodes CDR1 KGHSH and CDR2 LQKENI. This CDR3 is built from 14 residues. V lost 0 bases and J 6 bases, leaving 11 bases between the germline ends. CDR3 loop: CASSPPGTRDGYTF. The CDR3 coding sequence is TGTGCCAGCTCACCACCCGGGACACGGGATGGCTACACCTTC.

To note about this clone: At one boundary the junction diverges from the germline segment, which might be a read error. Written as DNA, the CDR3 is TGTGCTAGCAGCTTAGGGCTAGCGGGAGTGTACAATGAGCAGTTCTTC. Translated: CASSLGLAGVYNEQFF. This rearrangement joins TRBV7-7 to TRBJ2-1; 10 nucleotides agree with TRBD2. Germline V gene lookup returns CDR1 SSHAT and CDR2 FNYEAQ (reference sequence). The CDR3 contains 16 residues.

In this sample, this clone turned up once. The chain employs TRBV9 and TRBJ1-1; D uncertain. V was cut by 1 base and J by 2 bases, with 15 bases left in between. Germline V gives CDR1 SGDLS, CDR2 YYNGEE. The CDR3 spans 16 residues. CDR3 bases: TGTGCCAGCAGCGTATTAATGGAGACTGGCAACACTGAAGCTTTCTTT. It is translated as CASSVLMETGNTEAFF.

V usage is TRBV7-6 and J usage is TRBJ1-2; no reliable D call. With 5 bases removed from V and 5 bases from J, the gap between germline ends came to 12 bases. This CDR3 comprises 13 residues. From germline, CDR1 is SGHVS and CDR2 FNYEAQ. The chain's CDR3 is CASSPRGWYGYTF. The DNA for the CDR3 is TGTGCCAGCAGCCCTCGAGGATGGTATGGCTACACCTTC.

The genes are TRBV9 and TRBJ1-4, with D unclear. V was clipped by 0 bases and J by 8 bases, with 20 bases between them. The germline V gene encodes CDR1 SGDLS and CDR2 YYNGEE. The CDR3 covers 17 residues. The CDR3 reads CASSVAEGPPSREKLFF. As DNA, the CDR3 is TGTGCCAGCAGCGTAGCTGAGGGCCCCCCCTCAAGGGAAAAACTGTTTTTT.

This clone was observed a single time. The V gene is TRBV6-5, the J gene TRBJ1-2, with a possible D match to TRBD1 (5 bases). CDR1 and CDR2 (germline): MNHEY, SVGAGI. The V end was cut by 0 bases, the J end by 6 bases, with 17 bases between. The CDR3 extends over 16 amino acids. CDR3 in DNA: TGTGCCAGCAGTTACTCCACCTCAGGGCGTAAGAATGGCTACACCTTC. This codes for CASSYSTSGRKNGYTF.

The chain combines TRBV7-9 with TRBJ2-5; possible D gene TRBD2, 5 bases. The CDR3 has 13 amino acids. The germline V gene has CDR1 SEHNR and CDR2 FQNEAQ (reference sequence). Trimming cost V 5 bases and J 4 bases, with 11 bases left between them. CDR3 amino acids: CASSTTEGETQYF. DNA for the CDR3: TGTGCCAGCAGCACGACTGAGGGAGAGACCCAGTACTTC.

This chain joins TRBV19 and TRBJ1-5; D is undetermined. Germline CDR1 reads LNHDA; CDR2 reads SQIVND (reference sequence). V gave up 5 bases and J gave up 3 bases, with 14 bases separating them. The CDR3 is 15 amino acids. CDR3 sequence reads: CASSPDREPNQPQHF. The CDR3 DNA is TGTGCCAGTAGTCCGGACCGGGAACCCAATCAGCCCCAGCATTTT.

This rearrangement joins TRBV18 to TRBJ2-3; the D gene is possibly TRBD2 (5 bases). CDR3 length: 15 residues. Germline CDR1 is KGHSH and CDR2 is LQKENI. The ends were cut back, 0 bases at V and 3 bases at J, with 10 bases in the middle. CDR3 in DNA: TGTGCCAGCTCACCACCGAGGGCAGGAACAGATACGCAGTATTTT. This encodes CASSPPRAGTDTQYF.

This rearrangement joins TRBV20-1 to TRBJ2-7; D is possibly TRBD2 (6 bases). Germline values: CDR1 DFQATT, CDR2 SNEGSKA (reference sequence). The CDR3 has 11 residues. Deletions cut 2 bases from V and 7 bases from J, with 9 bases between. The CDR3: CSARSGGEQYF. CDR3 coding DNA: TGCAGTGCTAGATCAGGAGGGGAGCAGTACTTC.

The gene calls are TRBV7-2 and TRBJ2-2, with 9 bases that match TRBD1. The germline V gene has CDR1 SGHTA and CDR2 FQGNSA. This CDR3 comprises 15 residues. Trimming cost V 5 bases and J 5 bases; bases outside gene matches: 6. CDR3 nucleotide sequence: TGTGCCAGCAGCGGGCGGACAGGGGATACCGGGGAGCTGTTTTTT. Encoded protein: CASSGRTGDTGELFF.

J is TRBJ2-7 and V is TRBV5-6; tentatively, D is TRBD2 (5 bases). The germline CDR1 and CDR2 sequences are SGHDT and YYEEEE. This CDR3 is 15 amino acids long. V lost 4 bases, J lost 5 bases, and 19 bases lay in between. CDR3 DNA sequence: TGTGCCAGCAGCCAACCCCCGGGGAGCGTAAACGAGCAGTACTTC. Translated: CASSQPPGSVNEQYF.

The chain uses TRBV6-2 or TRBV6-3 and TRBJ2-1; TRBD1 matches at 10 bases. The CDR3 extends over 16 amino acids. In germline, CDR1 is MNHEY, CDR2 SVGEGT. V dropped 7 bases and J dropped 1; count of bases not matched to a gene: 7. Here the CDR3 reads CASNPDRGLSYNEQFF. The CDR3 coding sequence is TGTGCCAGCAACCCAGACAGGGGGCTTTCCTACAATGAGCAGTTCTTC.

This clone appeared a single time. V and J are TRBV7-2 and TRBJ2-1, with 8 positions matching TRBD2. The CDR3 length is 17 residues. The ends lost 2 bases at V and 7 bases at J; junction bases unmatched: 13. Germline V gene sequence: CDR1 SGHTA, CDR2 FQGNSA. CDR3 loop: CASSLQSALAGSNEQFF. The CDR3 coding sequence is TGTGCCAGCAGCTTACAATCCGCCTTAGCGGGGTCAAATGAGCAGTTCTTC. Full variable domain (missing parts from reference TRBV7-2 and TRBJ2-1): GAGVSQSPSNKVTEKGKDVELRCDPISGHTALYWYRQSLGQGLEFLIYFQGNSAPDKSGLPSDRFSAERTGGSVSTLTIQRTQQEDSAVYLCASSLQSALAGSNEQFFGPGTRLTVL.